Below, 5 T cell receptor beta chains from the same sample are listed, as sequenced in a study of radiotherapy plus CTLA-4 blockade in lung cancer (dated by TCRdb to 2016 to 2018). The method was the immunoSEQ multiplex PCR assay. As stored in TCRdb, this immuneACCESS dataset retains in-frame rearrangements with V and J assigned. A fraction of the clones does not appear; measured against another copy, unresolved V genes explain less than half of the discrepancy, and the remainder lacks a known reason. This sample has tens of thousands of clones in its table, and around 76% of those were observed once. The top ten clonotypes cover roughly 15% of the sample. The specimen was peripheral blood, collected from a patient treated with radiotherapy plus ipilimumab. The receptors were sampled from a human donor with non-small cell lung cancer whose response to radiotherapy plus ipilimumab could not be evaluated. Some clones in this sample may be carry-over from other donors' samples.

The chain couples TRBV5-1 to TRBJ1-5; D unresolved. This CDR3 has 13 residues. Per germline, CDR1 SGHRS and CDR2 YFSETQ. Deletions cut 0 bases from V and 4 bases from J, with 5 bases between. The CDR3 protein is CASSLGQNQPQHF. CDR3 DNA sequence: TGCGCCAGCAGCTTGGGGCAGAATCAGCCCCAGCATTTT.

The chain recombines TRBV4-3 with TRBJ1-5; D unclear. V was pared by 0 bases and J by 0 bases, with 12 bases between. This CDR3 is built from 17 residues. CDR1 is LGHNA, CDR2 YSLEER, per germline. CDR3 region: CASSQEGGRYSNQPQHF. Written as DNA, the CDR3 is TGCGCCAGCAGCCAAGAAGGAGGGCGATATAGCAATCAGCCCCAGCATTTT.

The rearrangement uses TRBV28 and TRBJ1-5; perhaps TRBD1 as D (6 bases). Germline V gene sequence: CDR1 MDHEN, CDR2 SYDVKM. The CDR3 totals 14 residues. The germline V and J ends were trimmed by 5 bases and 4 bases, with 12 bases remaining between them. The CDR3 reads CASSQGGTNQPQHF. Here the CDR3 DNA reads TGTGCCAGCAGTCAGGGTGGGACAAATCAGCCCCAGCATTTT.

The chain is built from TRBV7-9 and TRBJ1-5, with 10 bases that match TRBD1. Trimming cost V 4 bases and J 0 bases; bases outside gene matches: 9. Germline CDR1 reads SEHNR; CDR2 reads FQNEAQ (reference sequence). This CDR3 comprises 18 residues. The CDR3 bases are TGTGCCAGCAGCTCGACAGGGGGCCCGTATTATAGCAATCAGCCCCAGCATTTT. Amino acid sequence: CASSSTGGPYYSNQPQHF.

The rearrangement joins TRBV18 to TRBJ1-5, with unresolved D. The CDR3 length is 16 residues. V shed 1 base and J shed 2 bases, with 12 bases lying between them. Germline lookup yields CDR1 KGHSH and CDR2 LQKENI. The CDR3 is CASSPRDNKGNQPQHF. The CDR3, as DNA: TGTGCCAGCTCACCACGAGACAACAAGGGCAATCAGCCCCAGCATTTT. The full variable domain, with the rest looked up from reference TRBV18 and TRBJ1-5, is NAGVMQNPRHLVRRRGQEARLRCSPMKGHSHVYWYRQLPEEGLKFMVYLQKENIIDESGMPKERFSAEFPKEGPSILRIQQVVRGDSAAYFCASSPRDNKGNQPQHFGDGTRLSIL.